This T cell receptor (beta chain) was recovered during a study of T cells in localized non-small cell lung cancer. From germline, CDR1 is SGHRS and CDR2 YFSETQ. CDR3 length: 15 amino acids. Between the trimmed V and J ends, which lost 0 bases and 4 bases, there was a span of 11 bases. About this clone: Its antigen is undetermined.

Measured with immunoSEQ multiplex PCR; TCRdb has only the in-frame clones, and not every one. In the table there are under 75,000 clones, roughly nine tenths of which are singletons. Study-level results: Among the tissues sampled, uninvolved adjacent lung had the highest T cell clonality, above tumor. It remains possible that heterogeneity exists, since only one tumor region was sequenced.

The rearrangement joins TRBV5-1 to TRBJ1-5; D is ambiguous. This clonotype was sampled from a male donor older than 55 with stage III squamous cell lung carcinoma. Sequencing was performed on peripheral blood, taken before any cancer treatment. CDR3 sequence: CASSLGPEGNQPQHF. CDR3 nucleotides: TGCGCCAGCAGCTTGGGGCCGGAGGGAAATCAGCCCCAGCATTTT.